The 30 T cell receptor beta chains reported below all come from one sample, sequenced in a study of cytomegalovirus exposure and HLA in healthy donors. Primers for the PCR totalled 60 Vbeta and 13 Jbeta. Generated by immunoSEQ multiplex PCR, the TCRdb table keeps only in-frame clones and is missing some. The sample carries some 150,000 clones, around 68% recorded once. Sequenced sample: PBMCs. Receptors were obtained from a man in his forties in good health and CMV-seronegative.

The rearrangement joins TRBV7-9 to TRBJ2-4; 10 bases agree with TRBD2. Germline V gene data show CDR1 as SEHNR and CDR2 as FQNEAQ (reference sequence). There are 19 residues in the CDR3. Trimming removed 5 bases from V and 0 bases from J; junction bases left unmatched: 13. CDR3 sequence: CASSIGLADYNLAKNIQYF. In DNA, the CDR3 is TGTGCCAGCAGCATCGGACTAGCGGACTATAACTTAGCCAAAAACATTCAGTACTTC.

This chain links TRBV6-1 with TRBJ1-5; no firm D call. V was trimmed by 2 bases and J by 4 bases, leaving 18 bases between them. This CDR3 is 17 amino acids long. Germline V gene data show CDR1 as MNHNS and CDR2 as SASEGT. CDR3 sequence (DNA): TGTGCCAGCAGTGAACAAAAACTAGGGTCGGTTAATCAGCCCCAGCATTTT. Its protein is CASSEQKLGSVNQPQHF.

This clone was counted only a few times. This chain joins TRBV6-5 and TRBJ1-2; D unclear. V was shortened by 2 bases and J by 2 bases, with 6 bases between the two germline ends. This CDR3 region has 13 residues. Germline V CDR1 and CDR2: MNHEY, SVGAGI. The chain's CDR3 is CASSYRVNYGYTF. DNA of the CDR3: TGTGCCAGCAGTTACCGGGTCAACTATGGCTACACCTTC.

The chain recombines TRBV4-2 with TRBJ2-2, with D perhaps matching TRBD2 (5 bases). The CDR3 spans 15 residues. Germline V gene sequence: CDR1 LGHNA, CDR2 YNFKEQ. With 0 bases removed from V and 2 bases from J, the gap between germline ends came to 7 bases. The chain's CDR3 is CASSQELVNTGELFF. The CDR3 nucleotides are TGTGCCAGCAGCCAAGAACTAGTTAACACCGGGGAGCTGTTTTTT.

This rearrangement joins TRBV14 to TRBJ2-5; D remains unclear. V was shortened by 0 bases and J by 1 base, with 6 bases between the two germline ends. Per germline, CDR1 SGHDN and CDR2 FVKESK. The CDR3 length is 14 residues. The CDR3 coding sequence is TGTGCCAGCAGCCAAGAAAACAGCCAAGAGACCCAGTACTTC. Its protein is CASSQENSQETQYF.

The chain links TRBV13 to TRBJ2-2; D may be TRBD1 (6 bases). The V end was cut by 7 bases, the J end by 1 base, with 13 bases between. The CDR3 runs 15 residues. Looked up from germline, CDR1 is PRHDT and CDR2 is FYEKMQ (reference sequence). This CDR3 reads CASTLLTGNTGELFF. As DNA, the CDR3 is TGTGCCAGCACCCTATTGACAGGGAACACCGGGGAGCTGTTTTTT.

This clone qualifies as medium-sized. CDR3 coding DNA: TGTGCCAGCAGCCTGTCGACAGATACGCAGTATTTT. Protein sequence: CASSLSTDTQYF. The rearrangement links TRBV9 to TRBJ2-3; D is unclear. The CDR3 has 12 residues. Germline V lookup: CDR1 SGDLS, CDR2 YYNGEE. V was cut by 4 bases and J by 3 bases, with 6 bases left in between.

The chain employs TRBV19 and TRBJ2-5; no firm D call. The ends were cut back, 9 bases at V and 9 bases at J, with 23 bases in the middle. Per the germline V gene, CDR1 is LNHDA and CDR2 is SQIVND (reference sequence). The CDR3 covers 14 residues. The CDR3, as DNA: TGTGCCAGCAACTGGGCAGCCAACGTCTGGCCCCAGTACTTC. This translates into CASNWAANVWPQYF.

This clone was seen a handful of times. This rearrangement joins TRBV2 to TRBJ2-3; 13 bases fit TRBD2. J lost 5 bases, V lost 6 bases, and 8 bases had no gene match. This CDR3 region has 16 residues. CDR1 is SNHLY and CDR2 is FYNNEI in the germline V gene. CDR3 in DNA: TGTGCCAGCAGGGGTAGGACTAGCGGGAGTAGAGATACGCAGTATTTT. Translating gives CASRGRTSGSRDTQYF.

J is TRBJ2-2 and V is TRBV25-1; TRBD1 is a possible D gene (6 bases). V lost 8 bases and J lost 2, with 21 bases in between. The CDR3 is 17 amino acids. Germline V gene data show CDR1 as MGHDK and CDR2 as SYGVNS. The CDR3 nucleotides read TGTGCCAGCCGTCCCACTCGGACAGCAACCAACACCGGGGAGCTGTTTTTT. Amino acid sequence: CASRPTRTATNTGELFF.

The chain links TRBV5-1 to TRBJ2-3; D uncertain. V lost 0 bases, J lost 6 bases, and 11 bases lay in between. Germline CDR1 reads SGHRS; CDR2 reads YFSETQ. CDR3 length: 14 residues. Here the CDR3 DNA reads TGCGCCAGCAGCTTGGGGCGGCCGGGTGATACGCAGTATTTT. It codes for CASSLGRPGDTQYF.

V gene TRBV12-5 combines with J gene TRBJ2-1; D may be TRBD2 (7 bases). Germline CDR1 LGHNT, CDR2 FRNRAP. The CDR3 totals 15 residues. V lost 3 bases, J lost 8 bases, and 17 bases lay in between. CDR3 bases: TGTGCTAGTGGTTTTCGGGCGGGAGCAGGGGATGAGCAGTTCTTC. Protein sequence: CASGFRAGAGDEQFF.

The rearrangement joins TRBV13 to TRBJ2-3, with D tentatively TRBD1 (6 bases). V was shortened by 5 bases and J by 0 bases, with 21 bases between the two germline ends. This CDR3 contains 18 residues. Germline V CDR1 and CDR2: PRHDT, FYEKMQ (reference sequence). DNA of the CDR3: TGTGCCAGCAGCGCCGAGAGATCAACAGGGTGGAGCACAGATACGCAGTATTTT. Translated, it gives CASSAERSTGWSTDTQYF.

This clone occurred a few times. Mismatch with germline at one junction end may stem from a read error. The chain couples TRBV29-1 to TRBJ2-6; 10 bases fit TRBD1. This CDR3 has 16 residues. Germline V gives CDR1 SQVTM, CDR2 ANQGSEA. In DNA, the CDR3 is TGCAGCGTAGAAGACAGGGGGCCTTCTGGGGCCAACGTCCTGACTTTC. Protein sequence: CSVEDRGPSGANVLTF.

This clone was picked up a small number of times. CDR3 region: CASRCPTSGNTDTQYF. CDR3 DNA: TGTGCCAGCAGGTGTCCGACTAGCGGGAACACAGATACGCAGTATTTT. This chain connects TRBV2 to TRBJ2-3; 11 nucleotides align to TRBD2. Trimming removed 6 bases from V and 2 bases from J; junction bases left unmatched: 7. CDR3 size: 16 residues. Looked up from germline, CDR1 is SNHLY and CDR2 is FYNNEI.

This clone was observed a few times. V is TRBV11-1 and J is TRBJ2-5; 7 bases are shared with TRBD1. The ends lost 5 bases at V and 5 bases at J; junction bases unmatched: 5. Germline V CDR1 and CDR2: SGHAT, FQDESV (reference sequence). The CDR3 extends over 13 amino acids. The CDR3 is CASSTDRVETQYF. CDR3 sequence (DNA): TGTGCCAGCAGCACTGACAGGGTCGAGACCCAGTACTTC.

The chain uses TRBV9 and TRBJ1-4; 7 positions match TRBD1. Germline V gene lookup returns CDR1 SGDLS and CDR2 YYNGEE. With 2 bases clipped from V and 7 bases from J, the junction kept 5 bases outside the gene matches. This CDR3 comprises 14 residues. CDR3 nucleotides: TGTGCCAGCAGCGTGGGCCCAGGGGGTGAAAAACTGTTTTTT. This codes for CASSVGPGGEKLFF.

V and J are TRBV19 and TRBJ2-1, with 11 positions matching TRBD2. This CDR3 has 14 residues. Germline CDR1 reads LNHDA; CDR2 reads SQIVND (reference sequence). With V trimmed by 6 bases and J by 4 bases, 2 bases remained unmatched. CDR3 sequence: CASRVAGGYNEQFF. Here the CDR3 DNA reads TGTGCCAGTAGGGTAGCGGGAGGGTACAATGAGCAGTTCTTC.

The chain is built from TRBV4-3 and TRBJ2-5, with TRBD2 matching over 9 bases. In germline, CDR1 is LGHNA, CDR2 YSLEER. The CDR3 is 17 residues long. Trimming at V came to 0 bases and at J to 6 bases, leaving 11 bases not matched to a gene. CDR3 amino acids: CASSQDGGRVGQQTQYF. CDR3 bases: TGCGCCAGCAGCCAAGATGGCGGGAGGGTAGGGCAACAGACCCAGTACTTC.

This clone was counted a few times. CDR3: CASSLNSQKETQYF. In nucleotides, the CDR3 is TGTGCCAGCAGCTTGAACAGCCAAAAAGAGACCCAGTACTTC. The chain links TRBV7-9 to TRBJ2-5, with D hard to call. Germline V lookup: CDR1 SEHNR, CDR2 FQNEAQ (reference sequence). V was trimmed by 3 bases and J by 3 bases, leaving 11 bases between them. The CDR3 length is 14 residues.

This CDR3 is CAISEARRASGRPTDTQYF. The CDR3 DNA reads TGTGCCATCAGTGAGGCGAGGAGGGCTAGCGGGAGGCCCACAGATACGCAGTATTTT. The genes are TRBV10-3 and TRBJ2-3, with TRBD2 identical over 11 bases. The CDR3 covers 19 residues. Germline V CDR1 and CDR2: ENHRY, SYGVKD. Unmatched junction bases numbered 12, after V lost 2 bases and J lost 2 bases.

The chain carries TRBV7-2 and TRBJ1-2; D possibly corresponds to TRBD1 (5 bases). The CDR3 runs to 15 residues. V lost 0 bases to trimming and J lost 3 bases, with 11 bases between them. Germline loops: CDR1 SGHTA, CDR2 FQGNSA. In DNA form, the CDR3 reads TGTGCCAGCAGCTTAGCGGGGAGGGGCTACTATGGCTACACCTTC. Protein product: CASSLAGRGYYGYTF.

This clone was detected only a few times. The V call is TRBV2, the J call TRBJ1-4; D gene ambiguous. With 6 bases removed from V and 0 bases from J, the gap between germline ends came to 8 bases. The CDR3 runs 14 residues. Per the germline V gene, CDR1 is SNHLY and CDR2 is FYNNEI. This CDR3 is CASSPLTTNEKLFF. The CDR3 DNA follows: TGTGCCAGCAGCCCACTTACAACTAATGAAAAACTGTTTTTT.

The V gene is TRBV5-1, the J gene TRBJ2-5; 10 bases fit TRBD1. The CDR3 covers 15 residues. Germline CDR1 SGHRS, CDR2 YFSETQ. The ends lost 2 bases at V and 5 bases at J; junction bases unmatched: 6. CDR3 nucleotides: TGCGCCAGCAGCTTACAATCGGGACAGGGGGAGACCCAGTACTTC. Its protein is CASSLQSGQGETQYF.

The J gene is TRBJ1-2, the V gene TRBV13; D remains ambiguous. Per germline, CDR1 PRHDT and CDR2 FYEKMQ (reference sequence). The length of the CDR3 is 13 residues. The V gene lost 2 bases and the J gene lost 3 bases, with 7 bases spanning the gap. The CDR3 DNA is TGTGCCAGCAGCTTATATTCAGACTATGGCTACACCTTC. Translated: CASSLYSDYGYTF.

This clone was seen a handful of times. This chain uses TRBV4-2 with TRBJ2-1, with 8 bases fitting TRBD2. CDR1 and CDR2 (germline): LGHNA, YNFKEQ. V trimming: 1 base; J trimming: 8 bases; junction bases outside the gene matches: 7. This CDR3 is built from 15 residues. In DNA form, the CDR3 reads TGTGCCAGCAGCCAAGGGACTAGCTACGCCGATGAGCAGTTCTTC. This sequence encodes CASSQGTSYADEQFF.

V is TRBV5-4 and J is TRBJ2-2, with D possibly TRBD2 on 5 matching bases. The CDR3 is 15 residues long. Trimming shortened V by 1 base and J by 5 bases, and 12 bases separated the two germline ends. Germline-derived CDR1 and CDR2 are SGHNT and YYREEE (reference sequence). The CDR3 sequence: CASSLQASRTGELFF. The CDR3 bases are TGTGCCAGCAGCTTGCAGGCTAGCAGGACCGGGGAGCTGTTTTTT.

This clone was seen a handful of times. The CDR3 is CASSPRAGAQYNEQFF. Here the CDR3 DNA reads TGTGCCAGCTCACCACGGGCGGGGGCCCAATACAATGAGCAGTTCTTC. The chain carries TRBV18 and TRBJ2-1; a weak D match, TRBD2 (7 bases). Germline values: CDR1 KGHSH, CDR2 LQKENI. This CDR3 has 16 amino acids. Trimming removed 1 base from V and 4 bases from J, with 14 bases in between.

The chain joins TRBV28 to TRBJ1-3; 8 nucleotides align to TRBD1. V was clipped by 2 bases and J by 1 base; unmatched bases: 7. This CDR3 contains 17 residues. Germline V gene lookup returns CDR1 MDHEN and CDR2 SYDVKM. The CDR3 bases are TGTGCCAGCAGTTTAAGGCAGGGGGCGCTATCTGGAAACACCATATATTTT. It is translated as CASSLRQGALSGNTIYF.

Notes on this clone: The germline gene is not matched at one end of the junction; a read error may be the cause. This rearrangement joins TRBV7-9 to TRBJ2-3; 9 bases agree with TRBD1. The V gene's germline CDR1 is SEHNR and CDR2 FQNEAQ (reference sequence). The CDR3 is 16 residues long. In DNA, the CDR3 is TGTTCCAGCAGCTCAGGACAGGGGATTCTGGCAGATACGCAGTATTTT. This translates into CSSSSGQGILADTQYF.